This T cell receptor (beta chain) was recovered during a study of T-cell reconstitution after alpha-beta-depleted transplantation in children. Construction of the TCRbeta library involved unique molecular identifiers. MiXCR, run by TCRdb on the PCR reads, gives a single entry per CDR3 protein. The profile covers about 610,000 distinct CDR3 sequences, with roughly a tenth appearing a single time and about 4.2% taken by the ten largest. The starting material was PBMCs from the stem cell graft donor, obtained from the stem cell graft. This receptor was obtained from a human donor who donated a stem cell graft to a child with acute myeloid leukemia.

CDR3 in DNA: TGTGCCAGCAGCCGGACGGTCGAGCAGTACTTC. Encoded protein: CASSRTVEQYF. J is TRBJ2-7 and V is TRBV28; D remains unclear. The CDR3 is made up of 11 amino acids. Trimming cost V 6 bases and J 6 bases, with 9 bases left between them. Germline V CDR1 and CDR2: MDHEN, SYDVKM.